This TCR beta chain was captured by sequencing in a study of T-cell memory formation after mild COVID-19. A single record per CDR3 protein comes from TCRdb applying MiXCR to the 5' RACE reads. The sample comprises about 390,000 distinct CDR3 sequences, approximately 15% of which are singletons, and around a fifth rests with the top ten. The table lists this clonotype with a few counts. With 3 bases removed from V and 8 bases from J, the gap between germline ends came to 11 bases. CDR1 DFQATT and CDR2 SNEGSKA come from the germline V gene (reference sequence). This CDR3 spans 13 amino acids. Sequencing was carried out using PBMCs or a T cell subset sorted from them (not recorded which). This rearrangement joins TRBV20-1 to TRBJ1-6; D unclear. This clonotype was sampled from a man aged 18-30 years who had mild COVID-19 (a few samples of this study predate the infection). Cell type and time point are not known. In DNA form, the CDR3 reads TGCAGTGCTAGGGTGGGGAAGGATTCACCCCTCCACTTT. Translation: CSARVGKDSPLHF.